This T cell receptor beta chain was captured by sequencing in a study of cytomegalovirus exposure and HLA in healthy donors. Overall study findings and caveats: A list of about 160 TCR beta chains associated with cytomegalovirus was given.

In the PCR, 60 Vbeta and 13 Jbeta primers were used. Data came from immunoSEQ multiplex PCR; TCRdb stores just in-frame clones and leaves some out. Among about 160,000 clones, more than 75% were seen once, and the ten largest hold around 3.2%. A remark on this clone: Its antigen remains unknown.

The CDR3 consists of 15 residues. Germline CDR1 MDHEN, CDR2 SYDVKM. V dropped 4 bases and J dropped 1 base, with 13 bases sitting between them. Unrecorded immune exposure was likely among donors, who were nominally healthy when sampled. The rearrangement links TRBV28 to TRBJ1-1; a possible D gene is TRBD1 (5 bases). Sequencing was done on a sample of PBMCs. This sequence was found in a human donor in good health. This CDR3 reads CASSWGTPTNTEAFF. The CDR3 region has the DNA TGTGCCAGCAGTTGGGGGACTCCCACGAACACTGAAGCTTTCTTT.